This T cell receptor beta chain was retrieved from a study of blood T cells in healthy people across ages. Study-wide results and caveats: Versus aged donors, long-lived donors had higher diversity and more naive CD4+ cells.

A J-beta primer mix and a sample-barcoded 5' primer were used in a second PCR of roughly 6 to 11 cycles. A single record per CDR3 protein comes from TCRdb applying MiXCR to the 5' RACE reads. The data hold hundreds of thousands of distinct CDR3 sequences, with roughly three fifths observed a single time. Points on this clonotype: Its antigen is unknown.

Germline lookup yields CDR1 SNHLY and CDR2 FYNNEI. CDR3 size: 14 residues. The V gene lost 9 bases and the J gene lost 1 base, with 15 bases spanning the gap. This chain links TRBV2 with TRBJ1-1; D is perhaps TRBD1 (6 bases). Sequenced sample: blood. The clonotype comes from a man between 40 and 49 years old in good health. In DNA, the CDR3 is TGTGCCAGGGGGGGCACTCGTCAGAACACTGAAGCTTTCTTT. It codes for CARGGTRQNTEAFF.